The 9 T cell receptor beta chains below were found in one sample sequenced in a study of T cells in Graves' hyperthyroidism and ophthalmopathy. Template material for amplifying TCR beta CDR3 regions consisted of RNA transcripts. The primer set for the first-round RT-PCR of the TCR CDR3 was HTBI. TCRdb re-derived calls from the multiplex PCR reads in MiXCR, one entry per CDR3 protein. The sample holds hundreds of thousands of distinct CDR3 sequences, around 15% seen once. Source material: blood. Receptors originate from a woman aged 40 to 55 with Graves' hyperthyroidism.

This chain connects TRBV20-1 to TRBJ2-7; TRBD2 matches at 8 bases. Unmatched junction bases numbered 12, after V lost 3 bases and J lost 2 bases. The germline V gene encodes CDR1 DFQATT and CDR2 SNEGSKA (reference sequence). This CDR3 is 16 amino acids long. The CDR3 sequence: CSASIPGLGWTYEQYF. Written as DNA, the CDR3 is TGCAGTGCTAGCATTCCGGGACTAGGTTGGACCTACGAGCAGTACTTC.

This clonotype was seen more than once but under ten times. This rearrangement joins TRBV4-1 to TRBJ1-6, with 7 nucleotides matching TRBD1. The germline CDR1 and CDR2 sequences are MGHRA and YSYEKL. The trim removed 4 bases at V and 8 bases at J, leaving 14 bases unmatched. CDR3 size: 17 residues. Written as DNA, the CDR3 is TGCGCCAGCAGCCCCTGGCCCCGGGACAGAGGGGATTCACCCCTCCACTTT. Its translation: CASSPWPRDRGDSPLHF.

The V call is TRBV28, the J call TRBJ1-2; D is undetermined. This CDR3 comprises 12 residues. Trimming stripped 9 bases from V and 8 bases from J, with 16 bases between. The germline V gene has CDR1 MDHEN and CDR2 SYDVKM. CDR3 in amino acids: CASARNGRGYTF. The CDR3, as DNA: TGTGCCAGTGCAAGAAACGGACGGGGCTACACCTTC.

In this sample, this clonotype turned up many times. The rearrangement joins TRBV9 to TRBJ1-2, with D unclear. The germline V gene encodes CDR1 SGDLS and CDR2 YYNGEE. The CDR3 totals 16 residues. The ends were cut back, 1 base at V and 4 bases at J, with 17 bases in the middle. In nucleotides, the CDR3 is TGTGCCAGCAGCGTACGGCTCGTCTGGGAGGTCTATGGCTACACCTTC. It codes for CASSVRLVWEVYGYTF.

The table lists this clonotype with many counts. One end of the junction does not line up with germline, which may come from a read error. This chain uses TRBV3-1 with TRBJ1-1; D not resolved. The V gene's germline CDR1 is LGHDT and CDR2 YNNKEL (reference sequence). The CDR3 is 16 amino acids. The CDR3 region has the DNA TGTGCCAGCAGTCAAGAACGGGTAGTCATGAACACTGAAGCTTTCTTT. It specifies CASSQERVVMNTEAFF.

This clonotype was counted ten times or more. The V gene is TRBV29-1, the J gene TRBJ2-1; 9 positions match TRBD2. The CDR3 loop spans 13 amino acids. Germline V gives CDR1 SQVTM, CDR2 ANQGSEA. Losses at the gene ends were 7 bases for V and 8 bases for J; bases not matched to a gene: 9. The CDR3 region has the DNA TGCAGCGCAGCTGGCGGGAGGGATCATGAGCAGTTCTTC. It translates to CSAAGGRDHEQFF.

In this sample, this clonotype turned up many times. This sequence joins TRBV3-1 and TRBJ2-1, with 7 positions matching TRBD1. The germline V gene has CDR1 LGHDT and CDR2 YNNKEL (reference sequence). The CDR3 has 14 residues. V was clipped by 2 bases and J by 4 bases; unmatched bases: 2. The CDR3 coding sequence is TGTGCCAGCAGCCAAATGACAGGGTACAATGAGCAGTTCTTC. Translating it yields CASSQMTGYNEQFF.

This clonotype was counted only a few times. CDR3 sequence (DNA): TGCAGCGTTGATGAGTGGGAGAGAGAGAGCGGTCTCTACTACAATGAGCAGTTCTTC. Translating it yields CSVDEWERESGLYYNEQFF. V and J are TRBV29-1 and TRBJ2-1; D is perhaps TRBD2 (5 bases). Per germline, CDR1 SQVTM and CDR2 ANQGSEA. V was pared by 3 bases and J by 3 bases, with 27 bases between. There are 19 residues in the CDR3.

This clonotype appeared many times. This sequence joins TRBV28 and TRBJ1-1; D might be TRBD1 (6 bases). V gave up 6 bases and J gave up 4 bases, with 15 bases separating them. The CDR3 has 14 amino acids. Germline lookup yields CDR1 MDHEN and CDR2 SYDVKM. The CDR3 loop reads CASRPTGRLTEAFF. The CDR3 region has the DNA TGTGCCAGCAGACCTACAGGGCGTCTCACTGAAGCTTTCTTT. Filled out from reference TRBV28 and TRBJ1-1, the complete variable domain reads DVKVTQSSRYLVKRTGEKVFLECVQDMDHENMFWYRQDPGLGLRLIYFSYDVKMKEKGDIPEGYSVSREKKERFSLILESASTNQTSMYLCASRPTGRLTEAFFGQGTRLTVV.